The 12 T cell receptor beta chains given below trace back to one sample, sequenced in a study of T cell responses to AZD1222 COVID-19 vaccine listed by TCRdb under 2021. To prepare the library, the immunoSEQ multiplex PCR assay was applied. Sourced from immuneACCESS, this table was stored by TCRdb with only in-frame sequences that have V and J called. A share of the clones is absent; for the studies checked, an unresolved V gene accounts for under half, and the remainder has no known explanation. The sample table holds 90,000 to 150,000 clones, of which more than 85% were seen once. The ten largest clones capture about 7.4% of the sample. Taken with the paper, the label for time point translates to: about 28 days (+/-7) after the second vaccine dose. Material: peripheral blood, obtained 28 days after the second AZD1222 dose. The source is an adult who received the AZD1222 COVID-19 vaccine.

The V gene is TRBV7-9, the J gene TRBJ2-7; TRBD2 might be the D (7 bases). CDR3 size: 14 residues. Germline values: CDR1 SEHNR, CDR2 FQNEAQ (reference sequence). Between the trimmed V and J ends, which lost 3 bases and 5 bases, there was a span of 14 bases. DNA of the CDR3: TGTGCCAGCAGCTTGAGGGGGGGGTCCCACGAGCAGTACTTC. This sequence encodes CASSLRGGSHEQYF.

The chain is built from TRBV4-2 and TRBJ2-7, with a tentative D call TRBD1 (6 bases). This CDR3 comprises 14 residues. CDR1 is LGHNA, CDR2 YNFKEQ, per germline. Trimming took 0 bases from V and 3 from J, leaving 9 bases between them. Written as DNA, the CDR3 is TGTGCCAGCAGCCAAGATAGAGGGGGCTACGAGCAGTACTTC. This gives the protein CASSQDRGGYEQYF.

The V gene is TRBV7-9, the J gene TRBJ2-5; 11 bases fit TRBD2. CDR1 is SEHNR and CDR2 is FQNEAQ in the germline V gene (reference sequence). This CDR3 comprises 16 residues. V dropped 0 bases and J dropped 6; count of bases not matched to a gene: 6. The CDR3 DNA reads TGTGCCAGCAGCTTAGCACTAGCGGGAGCCCATCAGACCCAGTACTTC. This sequence encodes CASSLALAGAHQTQYF.

This clone came up a few times. The chain is built from TRBV2 and TRBJ2-3, with 7 bases matching TRBD2. The ends lost 7 bases at V and 9 bases at J; junction bases unmatched: 16. Looked up from germline, CDR1 is SNHLY and CDR2 is FYNNEI. This CDR3 comprises 15 residues. In DNA form, the CDR3 reads TGTGCCAGCACAGAGGGTCCTAGCGGCTCACTGACGCAGTATTTT. It is translated as CASTEGPSGSLTQYF.

The chain is built from TRBV30 and TRBJ1-2; 7 bases map to TRBD1. Germline V gene lookup returns CDR1 GTSNPN and CDR2 SVGIG (reference sequence). Unmatched junction bases numbered 2, after V lost 4 bases and J lost 3 bases. This CDR3 is 12 amino acids long. DNA for the CDR3: TGTGCCTGGACAGGGGGTTACTATGGCTACACCTTC. Translation: CAWTGGYYGYTF.

J is TRBJ2-2 and V is TRBV6-5; D is perhaps TRBD2 (6 bases). V was clipped by 7 bases and J by 8 bases, with 11 bases between them. This CDR3 comprises 12 residues. Germline CDR1 and CDR2: MNHEY and SVGAGI. This CDR3 is CASTGGSGELFF. CDR3 DNA: TGTGCCAGCACCGGGGGTAGTGGGGAGCTGTTTTTT.

This clone has just a few counts. The chain has TRBV3-1 (or the pseudogene TRBV3-2) and TRBJ2-1; 10 nucleotides agree with TRBD2. This CDR3 has 17 residues. From germline, CDR1 is LGHDT and CDR2 YNNKEL (reference sequence). V gave up 1 base and J gave up 0 bases; unmatched junction bases: 3. The CDR3 loop is CASSQVLAGVSYNEQFF. The CDR3 DNA sequence: TGTGCCAGCAGCCAAGTCCTAGCGGGGGTCTCCTACAATGAGCAGTTCTTC.

The chain combines TRBV30 with TRBJ1-5; 7 bases agree with TRBD1. The J segment lost 7 bases and the V segment lost 5 bases, leaving 8 bases of the junction unmatched. The CDR3 is 13 residues long. CDR1 GTSNPN and CDR2 SVGIG come from the germline V gene (reference sequence). Here the CDR3 reads CAWGTGAGQPQHF. CDR3 nucleotide sequence: TGTGCCTGGGGCACAGGGGCAGGGCAGCCCCAGCATTTT.

V is TRBV18 and J is TRBJ1-2; tentative D call: TRBD1 (6 bases). This CDR3 is built from 16 residues. Germline values: CDR1 KGHSH, CDR2 LQKENI. The V end was cut by 3 bases, the J end by 5 bases, with 19 bases between. This CDR3 reads CASSPPGALLQYGYTF. The CDR3 nucleotides are TGTGCCAGCTCACCTCCGGGGGCCCTCCTACAATATGGCTACACCTTC.

This clone was seen only once. The rearrangement joins TRBV21-1 to TRBJ1-1; TRBD1 is taken as the D call from the table, unchecked against the DNA. TRBV21-1 is a pseudogene. The CDR3 spans 13 residues. The CDR3 sequence is CASSQRGATEAFF. The CDR3 DNA reads TGTGCCAGCAGCCAAAGGGGCGCCACTGAAGCTTTCTTT.

This chain links TRBV5-8 with TRBJ2-3; D is uncertain. The germline gives CDR1 SGHTS, CDR2 YDEGEE. V was shortened by 0 bases and J by 5 bases, with 4 bases between the two germline ends. CDR3 length equals 12 residues. The DNA of the CDR3 is TGTGCCAGCAGCTTGGAATTAGATACGCAGTATTTT. Residues: CASSLELDTQYF.

This clone was seen just once. V is TRBV11-2 and J is TRBJ2-3; 9 bases are a match to TRBD2. V lost 7 bases and J lost 1; bases outside the gene matches: 3. This CDR3 contains 14 residues. Germline-derived CDR1 and CDR2 are SGHAT and FQNNGV. The DNA of the CDR3 is TGTGCCAGCAATAGCGGGAGAGGCACAGATACGCAGTATTTT. It encodes CASNSGRGTDTQYF.